This T cell receptor (beta chain) was sequenced in a study of shared clonotypes between healthy human individuals. Whole-study results and caveats: Only blood was sampled, and tissue TCR repertoires likely differ from blood ones. The donor pool, a small one, limited the genetic and exposure-history diversity represented.

A remark on this clone: The antigen remains unidentified.

Produced via immunoSEQ multiplex PCR; TCRdb's table is partial and in-frame only. This sample carries over a million clones, approximately 68% of them seen once, and the ten largest clones take over 1.3%. The source is a man younger than 35 in good health. What was sequenced was memory CD4+ T cells sorted from blood. The subset: CD45RA-negative fraction.

This CDR3 is CASSLGTGGSVQPQHF. CDR3 nucleotides: TGTGCCAGCAGCTTGGGAACAGGGGGCTCGGTTCAGCCCCAGCATTTT. The chain employs TRBV7-9 and TRBJ1-5, with 9 bases that match TRBD1. Germline loops: CDR1 SEHNR, CDR2 FQNEAQ (reference sequence). V shed 3 bases, J shed 6 bases, and the junction held 9 bases outside the gene matches. The CDR3 runs 16 residues.